The clone carrying this T cell receptor (beta chain) was seen just once. Naive CD8 cells comprised CD45RO-negative, CCR7-positively selected cells, excluding terminally differentiated effector memory CD45RA+ cells. This entry comes from a study of shared clonotypes between healthy human individuals. Measured with immunoSEQ multiplex PCR; TCRdb has only the in-frame clones, and not every one. Among over 750,000 clones, around 96% were seen once, and the ten largest hold around 0.21%. The CDR3 has 13 amino acids. Trimming took off 10 bases at V and 9 bases at J, with 19 bases between the two ends. CDR1 is MNHNS, CDR2 SASEGT, per germline.

This sequence originates from a man aged 30 to 45 in good health. The sequenced sample consisted of naive CD8+ T cells sorted from blood. V and J are TRBV6-1 and TRBJ2-1; TRBD1 might be the D (5 bases). As DNA, the CDR3 is TGTGCCACAGTAGGGGTGGCGCGAGGTGAGCAGTTCTTC. Its translation is CATVGVARGEQFF.